The clone carrying this T cell receptor (beta chain) was seen a few times. Its target is unknown. The sample originates from a study of beta chain features in type 1 diabetes. General observations from the study: It was not settled here whether HLA type affects TCRB rearrangement.

CDR1 is SNHLY and CDR2 is FYNNEI in the germline V gene. V shed 7 bases and J shed 4 bases, with 11 bases lying between them. This CDR3 has 13 residues. Sequencing targeted expressed TCRB transcripts, as all isolated RNA had been reverse transcribed. The protocol was immunoSEQ multiplex PCR, while the TCRdb copy is restricted to in-frame clones and leaves out a portion. The table has roughly 400,000 clones, approximately 15% seen once; the top ten hold approximately 0.019%. Sequencing was performed on naive CD4+ T cells from blood. The clonotype was recovered from a woman under 30 in good health. The V gene is TRBV2, the J gene TRBJ1-5, with D unclear. DNA of the CDR3: TGTGCCAGCACTAGAGGGTCGAATCAGCCCCAGCATTTT. It encodes CASTRGSNQPQHF.